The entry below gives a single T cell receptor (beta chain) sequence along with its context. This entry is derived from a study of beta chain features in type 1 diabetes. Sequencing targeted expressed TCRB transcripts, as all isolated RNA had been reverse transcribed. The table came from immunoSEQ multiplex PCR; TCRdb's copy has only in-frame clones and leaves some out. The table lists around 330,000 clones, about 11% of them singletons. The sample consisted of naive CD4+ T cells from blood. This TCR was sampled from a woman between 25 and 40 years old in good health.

The CDR3 nucleotides read TGTGCCAGCAGTTTACCAGCGGGAGGGGGCTCCTACAATGAGCAGTTCTTC. It encodes CASSLPAGGGSYNEQFF. The chain is built from TRBV28 and TRBJ2-1; 10 bases are a match to TRBD2. Trimming cost V 2 bases and J 0 bases; bases outside gene matches: 4. The germline gives CDR1 MDHEN, CDR2 SYDVKM. The length of the CDR3 is 17 residues.